Listed here is a single T cell receptor (beta chain). Its antigen is as yet unknown. These data belong to a study of shared clonotypes between healthy human individuals. The length of the CDR3 is 15 residues. CDR1 is SNHLY, CDR2 FYNNEI, per germline. Trimming at V came to 2 bases and at J to 6 bases, leaving 9 bases not matched to a gene. Data came from immunoSEQ multiplex PCR; TCRdb stores just in-frame clones and leaves some out. The table lists fewer than 700,000 clones, roughly 95% of them singletons. Selected positively for CCR7 and CD45RO-negative, naive CD8 cells excluded terminally differentiated effector memory CD45RA+ cells. Study conclusions and caveats: Non-shared clonotypes had lower generation probabilities than those shared by all four donors. Shared across a few donors were around 5% of the naive CD4 clonotypes.

The specimen sequenced was naive CD8+ T cells sorted from blood. This chain uses TRBV2 with TRBJ2-7, with 8 bases that match TRBD2. The TCR originated in a woman between 25 and 40 years old in good health. The CDR3 protein is CASSESYSGRAEQYF. The CDR3 DNA sequence: TGTGCCAGCAGTGAATCATACAGCGGGAGAGCCGAGCAGTACTTC. The complete variable domain, with remaining parts taken from reference TRBV2 and TRBJ2-7, reads EPEVTQTPSHQVTQMGQEVILRCVPISNHLYFYWYRQILGQKVEFLVSFYNNEISEKSEIFDDQFSVERPDGSNFTLKIRSTKLEDSAMYFCASSESYSGRAEQYFGPGTRLTVT.